The rows below give T cell receptor beta chains drawn from one sample of a study of shared clonotypes between healthy human individuals. TCRdb's copy holds only in-frame clones and misses some; the assay was immunoSEQ multiplex PCR. Of 110,000 or so clones detected, 68% appear once; the ten largest clones hold approximately 25%. The specimen sequenced was memory CD8+ T cells sorted from blood. The receptors derive from a woman aged 30 to 39 in good health. Both conserved end residues are part of each CDR3. A D gene is named only where the DNA matches it firmly.

D gene	V gene	CDR3 length	J gene	CDR3 protein
TRBD2	TRBV7-9	14	TRBJ2-1	CASSYGLAGGGQFF
-	TRBV6-1	15	TRBJ1-2	CAISRAPGGYYGYTF
-	TRBV6-1	14	TRBJ1-5	CASSEGKSSRPQHF
TRBD1	TRBV4-1	14	TRBJ1-1	CASSQHSGGPEAFF
-	TRBV23-1	20	TRBJ2-6	CASSRSEWGGPSTGANVLTF
TRBD1	TRBV10-2	14	TRBJ2-7	CATQLPGQGNEQYF
-	TRBV5-1	17	TRBJ2-6	CASMYLGSQSRANVLTF
TRBD2	TRBV7-6	19	-	CASSPTSGRAHNAIYEQYF
TRBD2	TRBV25-1	15	TRBJ2-3	CASSETGGVIDTQYF
-	TRBV5-6	17	TRBJ1-2	CASSLAPLGRANYGYTF
TRBD1	TRBV27	18	TRBJ2-2	CASSSLSETGVARGELFF
TRBD2	TRBV27	17	TRBJ2-3	CASSVCTSGRGTDTQYF